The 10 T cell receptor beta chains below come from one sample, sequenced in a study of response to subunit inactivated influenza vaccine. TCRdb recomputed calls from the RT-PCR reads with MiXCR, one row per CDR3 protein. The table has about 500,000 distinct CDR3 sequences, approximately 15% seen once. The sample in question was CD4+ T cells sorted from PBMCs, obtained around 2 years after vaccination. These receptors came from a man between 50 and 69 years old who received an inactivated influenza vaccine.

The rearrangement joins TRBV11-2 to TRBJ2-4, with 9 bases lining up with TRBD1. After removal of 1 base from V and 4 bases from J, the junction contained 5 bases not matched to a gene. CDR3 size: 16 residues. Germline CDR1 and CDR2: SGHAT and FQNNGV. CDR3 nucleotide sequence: TGTGCCAGCAGCTTAGGTCCCGGACAGGGGAAAAACATTCAGTACTTC. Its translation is CASSLGPGQGKNIQYF. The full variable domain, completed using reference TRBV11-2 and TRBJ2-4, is EAGVAQSPRYKIIEKRQSVAFWCNPISGHATLYWYQQILGQGPKLLIQFQNNGVVDDSQLPKDRFSAERLKGVDSTLKIQPAKLEDSAVYLCASSLGPGQGKNIQYFGAGTRLSVL.

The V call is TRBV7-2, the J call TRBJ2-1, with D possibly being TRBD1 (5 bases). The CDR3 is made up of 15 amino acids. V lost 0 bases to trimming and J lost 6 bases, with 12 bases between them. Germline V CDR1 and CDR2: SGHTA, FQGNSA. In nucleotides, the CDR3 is TGTGCCAGCAGCTTAGCCGACAGAGCTAGCAATGAGCAGTTCTTC. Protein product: CASSLADRASNEQFF.

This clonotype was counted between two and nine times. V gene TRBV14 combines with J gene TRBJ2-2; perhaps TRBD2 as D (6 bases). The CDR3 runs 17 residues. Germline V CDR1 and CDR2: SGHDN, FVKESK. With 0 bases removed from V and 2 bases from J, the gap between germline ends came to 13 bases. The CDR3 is CASSQESWTTNTGELFF. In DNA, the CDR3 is TGTGCCAGCAGCCAAGAGTCGTGGACTACTAACACCGGGGAGCTGTTTTTT.

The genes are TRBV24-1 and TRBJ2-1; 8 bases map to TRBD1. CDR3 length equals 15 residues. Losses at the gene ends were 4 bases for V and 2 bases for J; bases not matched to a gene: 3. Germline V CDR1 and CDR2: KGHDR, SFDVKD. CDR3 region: CATSEPGQAYNEQFF. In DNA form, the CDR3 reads TGTGCCACCAGTGAACCGGGACAGGCCTACAATGAGCAGTTCTTC.

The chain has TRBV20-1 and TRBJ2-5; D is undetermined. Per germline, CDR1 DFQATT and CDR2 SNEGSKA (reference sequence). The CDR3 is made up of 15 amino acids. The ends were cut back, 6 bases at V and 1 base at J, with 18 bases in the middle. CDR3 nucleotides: TGCAGTGCCGTAGGTGCCAAAATGGGCCAAGAGACCCAGTACTTC. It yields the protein CSAVGAKMGQETQYF.

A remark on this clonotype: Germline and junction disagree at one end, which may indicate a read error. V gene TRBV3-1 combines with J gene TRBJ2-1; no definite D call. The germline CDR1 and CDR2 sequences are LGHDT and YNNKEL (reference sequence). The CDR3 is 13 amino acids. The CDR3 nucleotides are TGTGCCAGCAGCCGGTATGGGCAGAATGAGCAGTCCTTC. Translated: CASSRYGQNEQSF.

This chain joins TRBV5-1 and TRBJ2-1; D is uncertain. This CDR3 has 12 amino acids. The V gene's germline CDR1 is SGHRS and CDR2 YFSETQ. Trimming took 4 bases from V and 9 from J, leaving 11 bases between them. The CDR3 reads CASSRSEVEQFF. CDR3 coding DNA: TGCGCCAGCAGCCGAAGCGAAGTTGAGCAGTTCTTC.

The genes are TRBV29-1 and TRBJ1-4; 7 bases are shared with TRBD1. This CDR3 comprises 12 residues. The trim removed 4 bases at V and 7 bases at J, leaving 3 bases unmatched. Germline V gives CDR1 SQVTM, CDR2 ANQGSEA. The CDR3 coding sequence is TGCAGCGTTGGAGGGACAGCTGAAAAACTGTTTTTT. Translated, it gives CSVGGTAEKLFF. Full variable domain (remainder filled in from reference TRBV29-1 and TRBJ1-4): SAVISQKPSRDICQRGTSLTIQCQVDSQVTMMFWYRQQPGQSLTLIATANQGSEATYESGFVIDKFPISRPNLTFSTLTVSNMSPEDSSIYLCSVGGTAEKLFFGSGTQLSVL.

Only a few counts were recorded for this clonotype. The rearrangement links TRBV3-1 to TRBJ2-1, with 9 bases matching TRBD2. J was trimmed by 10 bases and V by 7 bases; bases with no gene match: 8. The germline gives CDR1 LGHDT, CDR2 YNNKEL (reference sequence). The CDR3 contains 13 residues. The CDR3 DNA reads TGTGCCAGCACCATGGGACTAGCAGGCGAGCAGTTCTTC. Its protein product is CASTMGLAGEQFF.

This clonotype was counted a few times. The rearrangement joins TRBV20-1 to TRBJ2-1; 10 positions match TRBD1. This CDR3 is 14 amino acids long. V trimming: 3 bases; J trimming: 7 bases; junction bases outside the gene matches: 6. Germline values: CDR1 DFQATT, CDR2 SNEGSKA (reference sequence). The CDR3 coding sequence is TGCAGTGCTAGGGTTGGGACAGGGGCGAATGAGCAGTTCTTC. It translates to CSARVGTGANEQFF.